This T cell receptor (beta chain) was sequenced during a study of T-cell memory formation after mild COVID-19. Study-level information: TCR clusters were mostly confined to one donor each.

This clonotype was counted many times. The TCR alpha and TCR beta cDNA libraries, bearing sample barcodes and UMIs, were generated by 5'RACE using constant-segment primers. TCRdb recomputed calls from the 5' RACE reads with MiXCR, one row per CDR3 protein. The data show about 430,000 distinct CDR3 sequences, 18% seen once. The V gene's germline CDR1 is SGHAT and CDR2 FQNNGV. The V gene lost 6 bases and the J gene lost 0 bases, with 17 bases spanning the gap. The CDR3 covers 16 residues. The chain recombines TRBV11-2 with TRBJ1-2; a weak D match, TRBD1 (6 bases). The receptor was derived from a man aged 18 to 35 who had mild COVID-19 (a few samples of this study predate the infection). Cell type and time point are not known. Source material: PBMCs or a T cell subset sorted from them (not recorded which). The CDR3 sequence is CASRTLTGRTNYGYTF. The DNA of the CDR3 is TGTGCCAGCAGAACCCTAACAGGGCGGACTAACTATGGCTACACCTTC.